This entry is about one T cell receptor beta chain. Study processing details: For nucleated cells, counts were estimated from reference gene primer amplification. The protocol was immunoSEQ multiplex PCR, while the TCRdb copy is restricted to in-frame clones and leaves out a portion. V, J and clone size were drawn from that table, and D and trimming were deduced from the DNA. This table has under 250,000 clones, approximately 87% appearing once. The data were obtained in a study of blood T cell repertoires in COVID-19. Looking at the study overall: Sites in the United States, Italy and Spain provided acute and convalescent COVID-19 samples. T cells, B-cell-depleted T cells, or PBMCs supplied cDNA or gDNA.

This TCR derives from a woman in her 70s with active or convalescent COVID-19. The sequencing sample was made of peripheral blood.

CDR3 loop: CASSQDGRLYGYTF. DNA for the CDR3: TGTGCCAGCAGCCAAGACGGCAGGCTCTATGGCTACACCTTC. The chain combines TRBV3-1 (or the pseudogene TRBV3-2) with TRBJ1-2; D unclear. Germline lookup yields CDR1 LGHDT and CDR2 YNNKEL (reference sequence). This CDR3 spans 14 amino acids. V lost 0 bases, J lost 4 bases, and 9 bases lay in between.